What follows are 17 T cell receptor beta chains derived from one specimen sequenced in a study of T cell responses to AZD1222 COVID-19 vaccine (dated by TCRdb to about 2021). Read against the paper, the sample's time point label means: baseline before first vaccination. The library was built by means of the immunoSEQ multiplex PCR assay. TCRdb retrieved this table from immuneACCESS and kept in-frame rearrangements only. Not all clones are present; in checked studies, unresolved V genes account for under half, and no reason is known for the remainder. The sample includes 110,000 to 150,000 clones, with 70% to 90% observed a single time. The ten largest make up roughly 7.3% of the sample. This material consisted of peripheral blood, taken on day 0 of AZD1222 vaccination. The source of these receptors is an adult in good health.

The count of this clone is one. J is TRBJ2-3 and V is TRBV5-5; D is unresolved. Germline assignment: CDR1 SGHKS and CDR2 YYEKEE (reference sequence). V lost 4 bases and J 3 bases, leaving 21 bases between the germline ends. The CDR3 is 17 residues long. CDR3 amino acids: CASSDGVTELWTDTQYF. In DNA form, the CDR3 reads TGTGCCAGCAGCGACGGAGTGACTGAACTCTGGACAGATACGCAGTATTTT. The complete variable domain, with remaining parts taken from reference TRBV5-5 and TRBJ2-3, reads DAGVTQSPTHLIKTRGQQVTLRCSPISGHKSVSWYQQVLGQGPQFIFQYYEKEERGRGNFPDRFSARQFPNYSSELNVNALLLGDSALYLCASSDGVTELWTDTQYFGPGTRLTVL.

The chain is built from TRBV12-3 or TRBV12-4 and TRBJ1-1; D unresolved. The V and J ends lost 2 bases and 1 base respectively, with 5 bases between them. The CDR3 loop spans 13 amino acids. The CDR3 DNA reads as TGTGCCAGCAGTTTACTTAGGAACACTGAAGCTTTCTTT. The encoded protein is CASSLLRNTEAFF.

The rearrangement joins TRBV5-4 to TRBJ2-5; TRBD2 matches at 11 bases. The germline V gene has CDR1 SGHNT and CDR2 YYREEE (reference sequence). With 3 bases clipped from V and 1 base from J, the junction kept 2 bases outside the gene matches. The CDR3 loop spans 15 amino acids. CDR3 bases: TGTGCCAGCAGCTCAGGGACTAGCGGCCAAGAGACCCAGTACTTC. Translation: CASSSGTSGQETQYF.

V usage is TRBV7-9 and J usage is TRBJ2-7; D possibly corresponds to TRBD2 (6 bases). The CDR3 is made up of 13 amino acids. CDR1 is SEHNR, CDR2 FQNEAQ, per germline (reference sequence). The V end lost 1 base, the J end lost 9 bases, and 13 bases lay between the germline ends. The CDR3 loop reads CASSLERVDGQYF. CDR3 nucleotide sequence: TGTGCCAGCAGCTTAGAGCGGGTGGACGGGCAGTACTTC.

The CDR3 DNA sequence: TGCAGCGGGACAGGACAGGGGTCTGAAGCTTTCTTT. Amino acids: CSGTGQGSEAFF. This chain joins TRBV29-1 and TRBJ1-1; 9 nucleotides match TRBD1. This CDR3 is built from 12 residues. CDR1 and CDR2 from the germline V gene are SQVTM and ANQGSEA. J gave up 6 bases and V 7 bases, and 6 bases lay outside the gene matches.

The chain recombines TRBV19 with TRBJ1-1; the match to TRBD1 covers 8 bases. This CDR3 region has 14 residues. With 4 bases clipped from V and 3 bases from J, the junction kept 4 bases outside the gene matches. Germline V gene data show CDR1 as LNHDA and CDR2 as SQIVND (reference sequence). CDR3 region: CASSTGTGYTEAFF. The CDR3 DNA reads TGTGCCAGTAGTACGGGGACAGGATACACTGAAGCTTTCTTT.

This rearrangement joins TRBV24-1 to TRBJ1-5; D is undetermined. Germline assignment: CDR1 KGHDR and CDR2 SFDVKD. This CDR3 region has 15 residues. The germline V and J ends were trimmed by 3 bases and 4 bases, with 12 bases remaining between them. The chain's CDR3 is CATSDSRVVNQPQHF. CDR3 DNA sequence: TGTGCCACCAGTGATAGTCGGGTAGTAAATCAGCCCCAGCATTTT.

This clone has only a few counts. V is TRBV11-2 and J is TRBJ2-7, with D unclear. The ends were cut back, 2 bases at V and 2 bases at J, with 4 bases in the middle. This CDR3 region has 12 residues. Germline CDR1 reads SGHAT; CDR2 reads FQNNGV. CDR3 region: CASSLIPYEQYF. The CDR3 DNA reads TGTGCCAGCAGCTTAATCCCCTACGAGCAGTACTTC.

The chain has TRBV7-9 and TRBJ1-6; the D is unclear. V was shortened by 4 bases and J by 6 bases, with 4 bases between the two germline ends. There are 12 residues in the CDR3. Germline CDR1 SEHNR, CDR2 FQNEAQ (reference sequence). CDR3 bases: TGTGCCAGCAGCTCGCTTAATTCACCCCTCCACTTT. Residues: CASSSLNSPLHF.

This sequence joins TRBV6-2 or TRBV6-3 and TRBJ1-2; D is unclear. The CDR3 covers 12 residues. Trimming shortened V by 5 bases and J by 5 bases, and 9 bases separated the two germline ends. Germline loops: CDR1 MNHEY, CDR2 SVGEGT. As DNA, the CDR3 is TGTGCCAGCAGTCAGAGTAATTATGGCTACACCTTC. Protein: CASSQSNYGYTF.

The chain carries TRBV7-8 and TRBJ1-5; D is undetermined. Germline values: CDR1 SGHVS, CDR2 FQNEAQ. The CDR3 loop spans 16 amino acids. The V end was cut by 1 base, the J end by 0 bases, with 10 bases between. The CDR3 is CASSLGLIYSNQPQHF. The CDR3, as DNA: TGTGCCAGCAGCTTAGGTCTGATTTATAGCAATCAGCCCCAGCATTTT. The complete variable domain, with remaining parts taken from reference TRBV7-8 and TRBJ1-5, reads GAGVSQSPRYKVAKRGQDVALRCDPISGHVSLFWYQQALGQGPEFLTYFQNEAQLDKSGLPSDRFFAERPEGSVSTLKIQRTQQEDSAVYLCASSLGLIYSNQPQHFGDGTRLSIL.

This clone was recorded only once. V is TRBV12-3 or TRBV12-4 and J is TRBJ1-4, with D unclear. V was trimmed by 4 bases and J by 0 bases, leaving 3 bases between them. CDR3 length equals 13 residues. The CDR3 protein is CASSWATNEKLFF. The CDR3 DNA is TGTGCCAGCAGTTGGGCAACTAATGAAAAACTGTTTTTT.

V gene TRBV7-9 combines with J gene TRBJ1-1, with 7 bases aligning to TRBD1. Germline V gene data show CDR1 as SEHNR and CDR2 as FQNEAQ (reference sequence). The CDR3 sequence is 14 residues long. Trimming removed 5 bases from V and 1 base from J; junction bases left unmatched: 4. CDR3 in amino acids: CASSLRQGNTEAFF. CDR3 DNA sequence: TGTGCCAGCAGCCTAAGACAGGGGAACACTGAAGCTTTCTTT.

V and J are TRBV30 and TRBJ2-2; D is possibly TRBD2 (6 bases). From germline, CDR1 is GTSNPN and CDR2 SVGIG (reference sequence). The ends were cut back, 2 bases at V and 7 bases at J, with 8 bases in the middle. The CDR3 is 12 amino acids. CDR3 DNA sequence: TGTGCCTGGAGTTGGGGGGTCGGGGAGCTGTTTTTT. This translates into CAWSWGVGELFF.

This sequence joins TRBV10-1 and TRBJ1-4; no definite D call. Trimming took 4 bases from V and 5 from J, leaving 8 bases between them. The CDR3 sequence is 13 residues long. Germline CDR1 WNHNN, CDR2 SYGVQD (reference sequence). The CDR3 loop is CASSGDLNEKLFF. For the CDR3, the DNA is TGCGCCAGCAGTGGGGATTTGAATGAAAAACTGTTTTTT.

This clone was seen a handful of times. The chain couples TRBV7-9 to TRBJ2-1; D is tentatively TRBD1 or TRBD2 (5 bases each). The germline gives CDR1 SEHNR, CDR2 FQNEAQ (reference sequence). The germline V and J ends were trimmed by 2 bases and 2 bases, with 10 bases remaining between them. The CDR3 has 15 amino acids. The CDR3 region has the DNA TGTGCCAGCAGCTTAAGAACGGGACCCTACAATGAGCAGTTCTTC. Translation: CASSLRTGPYNEQFF.

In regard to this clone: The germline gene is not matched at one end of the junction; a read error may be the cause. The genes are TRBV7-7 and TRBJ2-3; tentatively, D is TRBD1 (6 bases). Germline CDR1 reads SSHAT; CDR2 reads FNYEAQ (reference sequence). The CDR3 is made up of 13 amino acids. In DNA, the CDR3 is TGTGCTAGCAGCCGGGACAACACAGATACGCAGTATTTT. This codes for CASSRDNTDTQYF.